The clone carrying this T cell receptor beta chain has a handful of counts. What it recognizes is unknown. This PCR relied on a set of 60 Vbeta primers and 13 Jbeta primers. Sequencing was performed with immunoSEQ multiplex PCR; in TCRdb, only in-frame clones are kept and a portion is missing. The sample holds tens of thousands of clones; about four fifths are singletons and the top ten take 9.5% to 13%. The sample originates from a study of cytomegalovirus exposure and HLA in healthy donors. Overall study findings and caveats: Overall, around 150 TCR beta chains were annotated as cytomegalovirus-associated.

Germline V gene lookup returns CDR1 KGHSH and CDR2 LQKENI. The CDR3 length is 14 residues. Trimming took off 2 bases at V and 1 base at J, with 8 bases between the two ends. This sequence joins TRBV18 and TRBJ1-1, with D possibly being TRBD1 (5 bases). The sequencing sample was made of PBMCs. The TCR originated in a male donor in good health and CMV-seropositive. The CDR3 nucleotides read TGTGCCAGCTCACCAGGACAAACGAACACTGAAGCTTTCTTT. As protein: CASSPGQTNTEAFF.